The 21 T cell receptor beta chains below were found in one sample sequenced in a study of cytomegalovirus exposure and HLA in healthy donors (dated by TCRdb to 2015 to 2018). Library construction relied on the immunoSEQ multiplex PCR assay. The multiplex PCR relied on a mix of 60 forward primers for TCR Vbeta segments and 13 reverse primers for TCR Jbeta segments. Sourced from immuneACCESS, this table was stored by TCRdb with only in-frame sequences that have V and J called. A share of the clones is absent; for the studies checked, an unresolved V gene accounts for under half, and the remainder has no known explanation. The sample data list 280,000 or so clones, and over 85% of these were observed just once. The ten top clones hold 2% to 3% of the sample. The sequenced sample consisted of PBMCs. The receptors shown here come from a woman between 18 and 29 years old in good health and CMV-seronegative.

V gene TRBV7-3 combines with J gene TRBJ2-1, with 11 bases fitting TRBD2. Germline V lookup: CDR1 SGHTA, CDR2 FQGTGA. After removal of 9 bases from V and 9 bases from J, the junction contained 7 bases not matched to a gene. The CDR3 sequence is 13 residues long. The CDR3 is CASSGGALGEQFF. The CDR3 region has the DNA TGTGCCAGTAGCGGGGGGGCCCTCGGTGAGCAGTTCTTC.

V gene TRBV19 combines with J gene TRBJ2-2; TRBD1 aligns across 7 bases. Per the germline V gene, CDR1 is LNHDA and CDR2 is SQIVND (reference sequence). This CDR3 has 16 residues. The ends lost 3 bases at V and 6 bases at J; junction bases unmatched: 10. CDR3 bases: TGTGCCAGTAGTATTTTCTACCCGACAGGGTCCGGGGAGCTGTTTTTT. Translating gives CASSIFYPTGSGELFF.

This chain connects TRBV5-8 to TRBJ2-3; the D is unclear. The CDR3 extends over 14 amino acids. Germline CDR1 SGHTS, CDR2 YDEGEE. With 4 bases removed from V and 6 bases from J, the gap between germline ends came to 15 bases. CDR3 bases: TGTGCCAGCAGCCGGAGCCGGCCCGTGGATACGCAGTATTTT. Translated: CASSRSRPVDTQYF.

The chain employs TRBV6-6 and TRBJ1-1; no definite D call. The CDR3 is 12 residues long. Trimming stripped 2 bases from V and 11 bases from J, with 12 bases between. In germline, CDR1 is MNHNY, CDR2 SVGAGI (reference sequence). DNA of the CDR3: TGTGCCAGCAGTTACCTCACCGGGGAGGCTTTCTTT. This encodes CASSYLTGEAFF.

The chain recombines TRBV27 with TRBJ1-2; 8 bases map to TRBD1. This CDR3 contains 13 residues. Per the germline V gene, CDR1 is MNHEY and CDR2 is SMNVEV (reference sequence). The V and J ends lost 6 bases and 6 bases, in that order; junction bases with no gene match: 6. The CDR3 spells CASSQGAYNGYTF. DNA for the CDR3: TGTGCCAGCAGCCAGGGGGCCTATAATGGCTACACCTTC.

This clone was detected once. The rearrangement links TRBV9 to TRBJ2-2, with 8 nucleotides matching TRBD2. The ends lost 3 bases at V and 3 bases at J; junction bases unmatched: 10. Germline V CDR1 and CDR2: SGDLS, YYNGEE. The CDR3 is 17 amino acids. The CDR3 is CASSGLKRGSDTGELFF. The CDR3 DNA sequence: TGTGCCAGCAGCGGGTTAAAGCGGGGGAGTGACACCGGGGAGCTGTTTTTT.

This rearrangement joins TRBV30 to TRBJ1-2; 9 nucleotides line up with TRBD1. Germline CDR1 and CDR2: GTSNPN and SVGIG (reference sequence). This CDR3 is 16 amino acids long. V shed 0 bases and J 5 bases; nucleotides not matched to a gene: 10. The CDR3 loop reads CAWSVGPGQGGYGYTF. Written as DNA, the CDR3 is TGTGCCTGGAGTGTAGGTCCGGGACAGGGTGGATATGGCTACACCTTC.

This rearrangement joins TRBV30 to TRBJ1-6; TRBD1 matches at 8 bases. J was trimmed by 9 bases and V by 3 bases; bases with no gene match: 7. The germline gives CDR1 GTSNPN, CDR2 SVGIG (reference sequence). CDR3 length: 14 residues. CDR3 loop: CAWREQGGGSPLHF. CDR3 nucleotides: TGTGCCTGGAGGGAACAGGGGGGGGGTTCACCCCTCCACTTT.

In this sample, this clone turned up once. V is TRBV18 and J is TRBJ2-5; 7 bases align to TRBD1. The germline V gene has CDR1 KGHSH and CDR2 LQKENI. Unmatched junction bases numbered 11, after V lost 5 bases and J lost 5 bases. The CDR3 has 15 residues. CDR3 sequence (DNA): TGTGCCAGCTCATCCCGACAGGGTGTCGGGGAGACCCAGTACTTC. The encoded protein is CASSSRQGVGETQYF. Full variable domain (outside the CDR3, taken from reference TRBV18 and TRBJ2-5): NAGVMQNPRHLVRRRGQEARLRCSPMKGHSHVYWYRQLPEEGLKFMVYLQKENIIDESGMPKERFSAEFPKEGPSILRIQQVVRGDSAAYFCASSSRQGVGETQYFGPGTRLLVL.

In DNA, the CDR3 is TGTGCCAGGGGGACTTGGGTAGATTGCAATCAGCCCCAGCATTTT. It translates to CARGTWVDCNQPQHF. The chain uses TRBV21-1 and TRBJ1-5. TRBV21-1 is given as a pseudogene. This CDR3 is 15 amino acids long.

This chain links TRBV19 with TRBJ1-5; 8 bases line up with TRBD1. CDR1 and CDR2 from the germline V gene are LNHDA and SQIVND (reference sequence). J lost 5 bases, V lost 6 bases, and 9 bases had no gene match. The CDR3 runs 15 residues. CDR3 DNA: TGTGCCAGTAGGCAGGGGGCCCGCACTGATCAGCCCCAGCATTTT. It translates to CASRQGARTDQPQHF. The entire variable domain, with the rest obtained from reference TRBV19 and TRBJ1-5, is as follows: DGGITQSPKYLFRKEGQNVTLSCEQNLNHDAMYWYRQDPGQGLRLIYYSQIVNDFQKGDIAEGYSVSREKKESFPLTVTSAQKNPTAFYLCASRQGARTDQPQHFGDGTRLSIL.

This clone was seen only a few times. V usage is TRBV11-2 and J usage is TRBJ1-4; D perhaps matches TRBD1 (6 bases). This CDR3 is built from 14 residues. The V end was cut by 3 bases, the J end by 8 bases, with 13 bases between. Germline V gene sequence: CDR1 SGHAT, CDR2 FQNNGV. The CDR3 loop is CASSFVRGDEKLFF. CDR3 DNA: TGTGCCAGCAGCTTCGTCAGGGGTGACGAAAAACTGTTTTTT.

This clone has only one observation. The chain combines TRBV5-1 with TRBJ1-2, with D uncertain. The CDR3 loop spans 15 amino acids. Trimming removed 4 bases from V and 5 bases from J, with 18 bases in between. Per germline, CDR1 SGHRS and CDR2 YFSETQ. The chain's CDR3 is CASSPWTETFYGYTF. In DNA form, the CDR3 reads TGCGCCAGCAGCCCTTGGACTGAGACCTTTTATGGCTACACCTTC.

This clone was seen just once. V is TRBV5-1 and J is TRBJ2-7; 9 nucleotides agree with TRBD1. CDR3 size: 16 residues. The V segment lost 1 base and the J segment 2 bases; nucleotides outside the gene matches: 7. The germline V gene encodes CDR1 SGHRS and CDR2 YFSETQ. CDR3 DNA: TGCGCCAGCAGCTTGTTTTTGGGACAGGGCCCCTACGAGCAGTACTTC. This encodes CASSLFLGQGPYEQYF. Full variable domain (missing parts from reference TRBV5-1 and TRBJ2-7): KAGVTQTPRYLIKTRGQQVTLSCSPISGHRSVSWYQQTPGQGLQFLFEYFSETQRNKGNFPGRFSGRQFSNSRSEMNVSTLELGDSALYLCASSLFLGQGPYEQYFGPGTRLTVT.

This clone showed up just once. The gene calls are TRBV13 and TRBJ2-4, with 10 bases matching TRBD1. Germline V gene data show CDR1 as PRHDT and CDR2 as FYEKMQ (reference sequence). Losses at the gene ends were 5 bases for V and 9 bases for J; bases not matched to a gene: 16. The CDR3 consists of 17 residues. CDR3 DNA sequence: TGTGCCAGCAGCCCCGGACAGGGGGACGAGGCAGGAGGCATTCAGTACTTC. This translates into CASSPGQGDEAGGIQYF. Together with reference TRBV13 and TRBJ2-4, the CDR3 gives the full variable domain: AAGVIQSPRHLIKEKRETATLKCYPIPRHDTVYWYQQGPGQDPQFLISFYEKMQSDKGSIPDRFSAQQFSDYHSELNMSSLELGDSALYFCASSPGQGDEAGGIQYFGAGTRLSVL.

V and J are TRBV2 and TRBJ1-2; D gene ambiguous. Trimming pared 6 bases from V and 5 bases from J, leaving 22 bases between. Germline CDR1 SNHLY, CDR2 FYNNEI. This CDR3 contains 16 residues. CDR3: CASRNSGVSPRYGYTF. CDR3 nucleotides: TGTGCCAGCAGGAACTCCGGGGTTTCCCCGCGATATGGCTACACCTTC.

Comment on this clone: The sample carries other DNA sequences with the same CDR3. V usage is TRBV2 and J usage is TRBJ2-1; 11 nucleotides match TRBD1. This CDR3 spans 15 amino acids. From germline, CDR1 is SNHLY and CDR2 FYNNEI. V was pared by 6 bases and J by 6 bases, with 7 bases of the junction left unmatched. The CDR3 loop reads CASSWDRGIGNEQFF. As DNA, the CDR3 is TGTGCCAGCAGCTGGGACAGGGGGATCGGCAATGAGCAGTTCTTC.

The genes are TRBV19 and TRBJ1-5, with 9 nucleotides matching TRBD1. Germline trimming cut 6 bases from V and 3 bases from J; bases unmatched to any gene: 12. This CDR3 comprises 17 residues. Per germline, CDR1 LNHDA and CDR2 SQIVND (reference sequence). The CDR3 coding sequence is TGTGCCAGTAGCCCAGGGACAGGGAATGGGCTCAATCAGCCCCAGCATTTT. Amino acid sequence: CASSPGTGNGLNQPQHF.

This chain uses TRBV6-1 with TRBJ2-1; D gene uncertain. The germline V and J ends were trimmed by 7 bases and 6 bases, with 7 bases remaining between them. The CDR3 runs 11 residues. Germline CDR1 reads MNHNS; CDR2 reads SASEGT. The CDR3 is CASTRSNEQFF. DNA for the CDR3: TGTGCCAGCACGAGGAGCAATGAGCAGTTCTTC.

This chain uses TRBV9 with TRBJ1-1; TRBD1 aligns across 7 bases. Germline CDR1 SGDLS, CDR2 YYNGEE. This CDR3 spans 16 amino acids. Trimming removed 2 bases from V and 3 bases from J; junction bases left unmatched: 10. This CDR3 reads CASSVDRAQEHTEAFF. The CDR3 DNA follows: TGTGCCAGCAGCGTTGACAGGGCACAGGAGCACACTGAAGCTTTCTTT.

The CDR3 DNA is TGTGCCAGCAGCTCTCTGGGTAGGGAGAACTTGGCCGGGGAGCTGTTTTTT. Residues: CASSSLGRENLAGELFF. The chain is built from TRBV5-6 and TRBJ2-2; possible D gene TRBD2, 5 bases. Trimming pared 3 bases from V and 6 bases from J, leaving 21 bases between. Germline V gene sequence: CDR1 SGHDT, CDR2 YYEEEE. This CDR3 has 17 amino acids.